This entry concerns a single T cell receptor (beta chain). The V and J ends lost 1 base and 2 bases respectively, with 8 bases between them. CDR1 and CDR2 (germline): SEHNR, FQNEAQ (reference sequence). This CDR3 spans 14 amino acids. The record originates from a study of CD8+ T cells in alopecia areata. Study details: Treated patients received oral tofacitinib, 5 to 10 mg twice daily. Dosing with tofacitinib proceeded for 6 to 18 months, followed by 6 months off drug.

Regarding treatment: oral pan-JAK inhibitor, 5-10 mg twice daily. Peripheral blood and lesional scalp punch biopsies were taken from alopecia areata patients. RNA, once extracted, was reverse transcribed into cDNA for use as the sequencing template. The table came from immunoSEQ multiplex PCR; TCRdb's copy has only in-frame clones and leaves some out. The sample gives over 150,000 clones, more than 45% of which show up once; 5.5% is in the top ten. The clonotype comes from a human donor with alopecia areata. Sequenced material: CD4+ T cells sorted from blood, taken at week 24, from a patient treated with tofacitinib. The chain uses TRBV7-9 and TRBJ1-2, with TRBD1 as a possible D gene (5 bases). The CDR3 sequence is CASSLEGANYGYTF. CDR3 DNA sequence: TGTGCCAGCAGCTTAGAAGGGGCCAACTATGGCTACACCTTC.